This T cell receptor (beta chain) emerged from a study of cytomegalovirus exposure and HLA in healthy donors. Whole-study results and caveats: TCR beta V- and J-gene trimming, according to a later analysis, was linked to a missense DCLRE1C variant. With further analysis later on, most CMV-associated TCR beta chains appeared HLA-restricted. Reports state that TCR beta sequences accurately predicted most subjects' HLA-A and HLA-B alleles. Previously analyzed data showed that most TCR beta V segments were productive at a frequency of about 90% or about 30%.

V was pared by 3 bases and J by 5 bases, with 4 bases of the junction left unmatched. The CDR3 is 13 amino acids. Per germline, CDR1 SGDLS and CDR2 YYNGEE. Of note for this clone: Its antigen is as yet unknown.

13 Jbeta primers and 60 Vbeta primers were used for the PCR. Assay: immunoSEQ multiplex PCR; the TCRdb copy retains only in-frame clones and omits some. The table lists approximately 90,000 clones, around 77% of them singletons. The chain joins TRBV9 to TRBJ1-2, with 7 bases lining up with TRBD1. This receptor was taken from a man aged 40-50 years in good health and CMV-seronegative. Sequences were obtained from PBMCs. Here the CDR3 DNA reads TGTGCCAGCAGCGCCGACAGGGAATATGGCTACACCTTC. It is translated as CASSADREYGYTF.